Listed here are 32 T cell receptor beta chains from one sample, sequenced in a study of blood T cells in healthy people across ages. Combining a sample-barcoded 5' primer with a J-beta primer mix, a second PCR ran for about 6 to 11 cycles. TCRdb itself ran the 5' RACE reads through MiXCR, one entry per CDR3 protein. The table records approximately 1,700,000 distinct CDR3 sequences, roughly two fifths of them present only once. Sequencing input: blood. Receptor source: a human donor in good health.

The table lists this clonotype with a few counts. In nucleotides, the CDR3 is TGTGCCAGCAGTACAGGTGCAGAGACCCAGTACTTC. Translating it yields CASSTGAETQYF. The chain has TRBV6-6 and TRBJ2-5; tentatively, D is TRBD1 (5 bases). This CDR3 spans 12 amino acids. V was pared by 5 bases and J by 4 bases, with 8 bases between. Germline CDR1 and CDR2: MNHNY and SVGAGI (reference sequence).

This rearrangement joins TRBV6-2 or TRBV6-3 to TRBJ1-2; 10 bases are a match to TRBD1. Trimming at V came to 4 bases and at J to 8 bases, leaving 7 bases not matched to a gene. CDR3 length: 14 amino acids. Germline CDR1 reads MNHEY; CDR2 reads SVGEGT. The CDR3 DNA is TGTGCCAGCAGTTCCCCGGGACAGGGGCGAGGCTACACCTTC. Translating it yields CASSSPGQGRGYTF.

This clonotype has a handful of counts. This rearrangement joins TRBV20-1 to TRBJ2-3; TRBD1 matches at 12 bases. CDR3 length: 20 amino acids. V trimming: 5 bases; J trimming: 1 base; junction bases outside the gene matches: 19. Germline CDR1 is DFQATT and CDR2 is SNEGSKA (reference sequence). CDR3 region: CSAGSYGTGGSISGTDTQYF. The DNA of the CDR3 is TGCAGTGCTGGTTCCTACGGGACAGGGGGCTCTATAAGCGGCACAGATACGCAGTATTTT.

The chain couples TRBV24-1 to TRBJ2-3, with D unclear. The CDR3 consists of 14 residues. Trimming pared 0 bases from V and 4 bases from J, leaving 7 bases between. Per the germline V gene, CDR1 is KGHDR and CDR2 is SFDVKD. The CDR3 DNA sequence: TGTGCCACCAGTGATTTGACGGCGGCAGATACGCAGTATTTT. Protein: CATSDLTAADTQYF.

This chain connects TRBV7-2 to TRBJ2-5, with D perhaps TRBD1 (5 bases). The CDR3 covers 13 residues. Trimming cost V 5 bases and J 4 bases, with 11 bases left between them. Germline V gene lookup returns CDR1 SGHTA and CDR2 FQGNSA. The CDR3 region has the DNA TGTGCCAGCAGCCGAGAAAGGGGAGAGACCCAGTACTTC. This translates into CASSRERGETQYF.

V is TRBV5-6 and J is TRBJ2-5; 8 bases are shared with TRBD1. Germline-derived CDR1 and CDR2 are SGHDT and YYEEEE. The CDR3 spans 15 residues. V lost 0 bases, J lost 2 bases, and 3 bases stayed unmatched. The CDR3 region has the DNA TGTGCCAGCAGCTTGGCCAGGACAGGGCAAGAGACCCAGTACTTC. As protein: CASSLARTGQETQYF.

V is TRBV6-5 and J is TRBJ2-3, with D possibly TRBD2 on 6 matching bases. CDR1 is MNHEY, CDR2 SVGAGI, per germline. V lost 7 bases and J lost 6, with 8 bases in between. CDR3 size: 11 residues. CDR3 loop: CASKEGDTQYF. DNA of the CDR3: TGTGCCAGCAAGGAGGGGGATACGCAGTATTTT.

This sequence joins TRBV28 and TRBJ2-5; TRBD2 agrees at 10 bases. Germline trimming cut 2 bases from V and 2 bases from J; bases unmatched to any gene: 5. The CDR3 has 16 amino acids. Germline V gives CDR1 MDHEN, CDR2 SYDVKM. This CDR3 is CASSLIKRGGQETQYF. The CDR3 nucleotides are TGTGCCAGCAGTTTAATTAAGCGGGGGGGACAAGAGACCCAGTACTTC.

This clonotype turned up a few times. This chain links TRBV6-2 or TRBV6-3 with TRBJ1-2, with D uncertain. V was shortened by 5 bases and J by 1 base, with 8 bases between the two germline ends. Germline assignment: CDR1 MNHEY and CDR2 SVGEGT. This CDR3 has 13 amino acids. The CDR3 nucleotides read TGTGCCAGCAGTAATCGGATTAACTATGGCTACACCTTC. Its protein product is CASSNRINYGYTF.

The chain carries TRBV10-3 and TRBJ2-1, with 11 nucleotides matching TRBD2. With V trimmed by 7 bases and J by 4 bases, 18 bases remained unmatched. This CDR3 spans 19 amino acids. The germline V gene has CDR1 ENHRY and CDR2 SYGVKD. The CDR3 sequence is CAINLSGEASGGRYNEQFF. The CDR3 DNA follows: TGTGCCATCAACCTCTCCGGGGAGGCTAGCGGGGGGCGATACAATGAGCAGTTCTTC.

In this sample, this clonotype turned up once. A much larger clone sits a single nucleotide away, making a read error possible. The V gene is TRBV6-2 or TRBV6-3, the J gene TRBJ1-2; a weak D match, TRBD1 (6 bases). The length of the CDR3 is 13 residues. The V gene's germline CDR1 is MNHEY and CDR2 SVGEGT. CDR3 protein: CTSRVQGNYGYTF. The CDR3 coding sequence is TGTACCAGCAGAGTACAGGGCAACTATGGCTACACCTTC.

With regard to this clonotype: One end of the junction does not line up with germline, which may come from a read error. The rearrangement uses TRBV7-3 and TRBJ2-1, with 7 bases that match TRBD1. CDR3 length equals 14 residues. Germline assignment: CDR1 SGHTA and CDR2 FQGTGA. The DNA of the CDR3 is TGTGCCGGCAGCCCTGACAGGGTAGGCAATGAGCAGTTCTTC. Its protein is CAGSPDRVGNEQFF.

The sample holds a few counts of this clonotype. V and J are TRBV28 and TRBJ1-1; D possibly corresponds to TRBD1 (6 bases). CDR1 and CDR2 from the germline V gene are MDHEN and SYDVKM. This CDR3 has 15 amino acids. V was cut by 6 bases and J by 1 base, with 15 bases left in between. CDR3: CASSPSGRGNTEAFF. The CDR3 bases are TGTGCCAGCAGCCCCTCGGGCAGGGGGAACACTGAAGCTTTCTTT.

This clonotype has more than one count but fewer than ten. The chain combines TRBV7-6 with TRBJ1-5, with D hard to call. Germline V gives CDR1 SGHVS, CDR2 FNYEAQ. Trimming pared 4 bases from V and 5 bases from J, leaving 12 bases between. The CDR3 totals 14 residues. CDR3 loop: CASSSSQDYQPQHF. CDR3 coding DNA: TGTGCCAGCAGCTCCTCCCAAGACTATCAGCCCCAGCATTTT.

In this sample, this clonotype turned up once. The chain carries TRBV20-1 and TRBJ2-3, with 8 bases matching TRBD1. Trimming removed 6 bases from V and 4 bases from J; junction bases left unmatched: 3. The germline CDR1 and CDR2 sequences are DFQATT and SNEGSKA (reference sequence). The length of the CDR3 is 12 residues. CDR3 sequence: CSAQGVADTQYF. The CDR3 DNA reads as TGCAGTGCACAGGGGGTAGCAGATACGCAGTATTTT.

This chain joins TRBV12-3 or TRBV12-4 and TRBJ1-2; D is uncertain. There are 13 residues in the CDR3. With 3 bases removed from V and 4 bases from J, the gap between germline ends came to 9 bases. This chain's CDR3 is CASSFSSSYGYTF. Here the CDR3 DNA reads TGTGCCAGCAGTTTCTCCAGTTCCTATGGCTACACCTTC.

This clonotype was seen a handful of times. The rearrangement uses TRBV7-9 and TRBJ1-5; 7 nucleotides align to TRBD1. J was trimmed by 3 bases and V by 1 base; bases with no gene match: 12. This CDR3 is 18 amino acids long. Looked up from germline, CDR1 is SEHNR and CDR2 is FQNEAQ (reference sequence). CDR3 sequence: CASSLGSAGGLPNQPQHF. CDR3 nucleotides: TGTGCCAGCAGCTTAGGAAGTGCAGGGGGTCTCCCCAATCAGCCCCAGCATTTT.

This clonotype was seen many times. The chain carries TRBV20-1 and TRBJ2-6; D gene ambiguous. CDR3 length equals 14 residues. The germline gives CDR1 DFQATT, CDR2 SNEGSKA (reference sequence). The V end lost 0 bases, the J end lost 4 bases, and 7 bases lay between the germline ends. Written as DNA, the CDR3 is TGCAGTGCTAGAGATCAACAGGGGGCCAACGTCCTGACTTTC. It specifies CSARDQQGANVLTF.

Ten or more counts support this clonotype. The rearrangement links TRBV4-3 to TRBJ1-4; no clear D. The CDR3 has 13 amino acids. Germline CDR1 is LGHNA and CDR2 is YSLEER. The V end was cut by 0 bases, the J end by 3 bases, with 2 bases between. CDR3 bases: TGCGCCAGCAGCCAAGATTCTAATGAAAAACTGTTTTTT. Amino acids: CASSQDSNEKLFF.

V and J are TRBV7-2 and TRBJ2-7, with D uncertain. The germline V gene has CDR1 SGHTA and CDR2 FQGNSA. CDR3 length: 16 residues. The ends were cut back, 1 base at V and 3 bases at J, with 16 bases in the middle. This CDR3 reads CASSLVGEGRDYEQYV. DNA for the CDR3: TGTGCCAGCAGCTTAGTAGGTGAAGGCAGAGACTACGAGCAGTACGTC.

CDR3 protein: CASSHATSPRINTGELFF. Written as DNA, the CDR3 is TGTGCCAGCAGCCATGCGACTAGTCCTCGTATTAACACCGGGGAGCTGTTTTTT. V is TRBV4-2 and J is TRBJ2-2, with a possible D match to TRBD2 (6 bases). The V gene lost 3 bases and the J gene lost 2 bases, with 19 bases spanning the gap. The germline V gene encodes CDR1 LGHNA and CDR2 YNFKEQ. This CDR3 contains 18 residues.

The sample holds a few counts of this clonotype. The chain couples TRBV20-1 to TRBJ1-1, with D uncertain. V lost 5 bases and J lost 1, with 11 bases in between. This CDR3 region has 13 residues. Germline CDR1 is DFQATT and CDR2 is SNEGSKA (reference sequence). The CDR3 nucleotides read TGCAGTGCTCCCCGGGTTTCGAACACTGAAGCTTTCTTT. This sequence encodes CSAPRVSNTEAFF.

This chain's CDR3 is CASSQDSRGYGNEQFF. The DNA for the CDR3 is TGCGCCAGCAGCCAAGATTCACGAGGGTATGGCAATGAGCAGTTCTTC. The V call is TRBV4-3, the J call TRBJ2-1, with D possibly TRBD2 on 5 matching bases. The CDR3 is 16 amino acids. Per germline, CDR1 LGHNA and CDR2 YSLEER. Trimming took off 0 bases at V and 6 bases at J, with 15 bases between the two ends.

At least ten counts were recorded for this clonotype. This chain joins TRBV18 and TRBJ1-2; D gene unclear. The V gene's germline CDR1 is KGHSH and CDR2 LQKENI. The CDR3 loop spans 13 amino acids. The V and J ends lost 8 bases and 2 bases respectively, with 12 bases between them. The CDR3: CASSPGDNYGYTF. For the CDR3, the DNA is TGTGCCAGCAGCCCCGGTGACAACTATGGCTACACCTTC. The full variable domain, completed using reference TRBV18 and TRBJ1-2, is NAGVMQNPRHLVRRRGQEARLRCSPMKGHSHVYWYRQLPEEGLKFMVYLQKENIIDESGMPKERFSAEFPKEGPSILRIQQVVRGDSAAYFCASSPGDNYGYTFGSGTRLTVV.

CDR3 residues: CATSDRTTGFSNQPQHF. DNA of the CDR3: TGTGCCACCAGTGACCGTACCACAGGGTTTAGCAATCAGCCCCAGCATTTT. This chain links TRBV24-1 with TRBJ1-5; possibly TRBD1 for D (6 bases). Germline V gene sequence: CDR1 KGHDR, CDR2 SFDVKD. The V gene lost 4 bases and the J gene lost 0 bases, with 15 bases spanning the gap. The CDR3 length is 17 residues.

This clonotype was seen only once. This clone may be a read error of a much larger clone one base away. The chain couples TRBV20-1 to TRBJ2-5; D not certain. Per the germline V gene, CDR1 is DFQATT and CDR2 is SNEGSKA (reference sequence). The CDR3 sequence is 12 residues long. CDR3 in amino acids: CRARVPGETQYF. CDR3 nucleotide sequence: TGCAGGGCTAGAGTCCCCGGGGAGACCCAGTACTTC.

This sequence joins TRBV7-3 and TRBJ1-1; no definite D call. Deletions cut 3 bases from V and 0 bases from J, with 11 bases between. The CDR3 length is 15 residues. Germline CDR1 and CDR2: SGHTA and FQGTGA. CDR3 DNA: TGTGCCAGCAGCTTTTACCCGGGGATGAACACTGAAGCTTTCTTT. Translating gives CASSFYPGMNTEAFF.

The gene calls are TRBV7-2 and TRBJ2-3, with D maybe TRBD2 (6 bases). V lost 5 bases, J lost 6 bases, and 21 bases lay in between. The CDR3 contains 16 residues. Germline assignment: CDR1 SGHTA and CDR2 FQGNSA. The DNA of the CDR3 is TGTGCCAGCAGCCCGGGGGTACAGATCGCGATCGATACGCAGTATTTT. This sequence encodes CASSPGVQIAIDTQYF.

This rearrangement joins TRBV20-1 to TRBJ2-7, with 10 positions matching TRBD2. This CDR3 has 14 residues. The V and J ends lost 6 bases and 0 bases, in that order; junction bases with no gene match: 5. Germline CDR1 and CDR2: DFQATT and SNEGSKA (reference sequence). CDR3 coding DNA: TGCAGTGCGGCAGCGGGGGGGAGCTCCTACGAGCAGTACTTC. It translates to CSAAAGGSSYEQYF.

The gene calls are TRBV29-1 and TRBJ2-1; D is unresolved. Germline lookup yields CDR1 SQVTM and CDR2 ANQGSEA. Trimming removed 3 bases at V and 10 bases at J, with 13 bases between. CDR3 length: 12 residues. CDR3 coding DNA: TGCAGCGTTGAGGGGTCTTCCTACGAGCAGTTCTTC. This gives the protein CSVEGSSYEQFF.

The rearrangement links TRBV5-1 to TRBJ2-3, with D unresolved. This CDR3 is built from 15 residues. Per germline, CDR1 SGHRS and CDR2 YFSETQ. Trimming left V 0 bases short and J 0 bases short, with 8 bases between. The CDR3 nucleotides are TGCGCCAGCAGCTTGGACAGCATGAGCACAGATACGCAGTATTTT. Residues: CASSLDSMSTDTQYF.

The chain combines TRBV12-3 or TRBV12-4 with TRBJ2-1; D is possibly TRBD1 or TRBD2 (5 bases each). This CDR3 has 14 residues. Trimming cost V 6 bases and J 10 bases, with 19 bases left between them. CDR3 residues: CASRNWGLRDEQFF. The DNA of the CDR3 is TGTGCCAGCAGGAATTGGGGGTTGAGGGACGAGCAGTTCTTC.